The clone carrying this T cell receptor beta chain was picked up a small number of times. These data are taken from a study of patients and donors after allogeneic stem cell transplantation. With V trimmed by 5 bases and J by 2 bases, 3 bases remained unmatched. Germline CDR1 reads MNHEY; CDR2 reads SVGAGI. This CDR3 has 14 residues. TCRdb recomputed calls from the RT-PCR reads with MiXCR, one row per CDR3 protein. Of roughly 9,900 distinct CDR3 sequences in the sample, more than 4.5% were seen once. The material sequenced was blood, either unsorted or a sorted T cell fraction (not recorded which). The chain joins TRBV6-5 to TRBJ2-7, with TRBD2 identical over 10 bases. The TCR originated in a human donor who was either an allogeneic HSCT recipient or a stem cell or donor lymphocyte infusion donor (not recorded which). It is not recorded whose cells these are; they may come from a transplant donor. CDR3 sequence: CASSKGLAPYEQYF. The CDR3 DNA follows: TGTGCCAGCAGTAAGGGACTAGCGCCCTACGAGCAGTACTTC.